These 7 T cell receptor beta chains were sequenced from one sample in a study of shared clonotypes between healthy human individuals. Sequencing was performed with immunoSEQ multiplex PCR; in TCRdb, only in-frame clones are kept and a portion is missing. The data contain about 2.4 million clones, more than 80% of them seen just once; the ten biggest clones take up more than 0.12%. The sample taken for sequencing was naive CD4+ T cells sorted from blood. Subset in this sample: CD45RA+ positively selected. Source of these receptors: a man between 18 and 29 years old in good health.

V gene TRBV7-6 combines with J gene TRBJ2-7; 8 bases are shared with TRBD1. The length of the CDR3 is 17 residues. The V segment lost 2 bases and the J segment 0 bases; nucleotides outside the gene matches: 9. Germline CDR1 SGHVS, CDR2 FNYEAQ. The CDR3 region is CASSLRPGTGSSYEQYF. The CDR3 DNA sequence: TGTGCCAGCAGCTTACGCCCCGGGACAGGTAGCTCCTACGAGCAGTACTTC. Together with reference TRBV7-6 and TRBJ2-7, the CDR3 gives the full variable domain: GAGVSQSPRYKVTKRGQDVALRCDPISGHVSLYWYRQALGQGPEFLTYFNYEAQQDKSGLPNDRFSAERPEGSISTLTIQRTEQRDSAMYRCASSLRPGTGSSYEQYFGPGTRLTVT.

The chain combines TRBV28 with TRBJ2-7; tentative D call: TRBD2 (6 bases). This CDR3 spans 15 amino acids. Trimming left V 4 bases short and J 4 bases short, with 17 bases between. Germline CDR1 is MDHEN and CDR2 is SYDVKM. The CDR3 bases are TGTGCCAGCAGTTCGACTAGATTTAATTGGTACGAGCAGTACTTC. It encodes CASSSTRFNWYEQYF.

The gene calls are TRBV7-9 and TRBJ2-1; D remains ambiguous. The V gene lost 1 base and the J gene lost 0 bases, with 10 bases spanning the gap. The CDR3 has 16 amino acids. Germline V CDR1 and CDR2: SEHNR, FQNEAQ (reference sequence). The CDR3 loop is CASSLDPALSYNEQFF. The CDR3 coding sequence is TGTGCCAGCAGCTTAGACCCGGCCCTCTCCTACAATGAGCAGTTCTTC.

The chain combines TRBV10-3 with TRBJ2-7; TRBD2 aligns across 11 bases. Germline V gives CDR1 ENHRY, CDR2 SYGVKD. This CDR3 has 15 amino acids. Trimming took 3 bases from V and 4 from J; bases not matched to a gene: 5. The CDR3 DNA follows: TGTGCCATCAGTGAATATAGCGGGGGGGGTTACGAGCAGTACTTC. Its translation is CAISEYSGGGYEQYF.

This chain links TRBV5-1 with TRBJ2-7; TRBD2 is a possible D gene (6 bases). Germline V gene sequence: CDR1 SGHRS, CDR2 YFSETQ. The CDR3 loop spans 14 amino acids. Trimming stripped 5 bases from V and 1 base from J, with 13 bases between. The CDR3 sequence is CASRPRETSYEQYF. The CDR3 nucleotides read TGCGCCAGCAGGCCCCGGGAGACATCCTACGAGCAGTACTTC.

This rearrangement joins TRBV6-5 to TRBJ1-1, with a tentative D call TRBD1 (5 bases). Trimming took off 6 bases at V and 1 base at J, with 12 bases between the two ends. CDR1 is MNHEY and CDR2 is SVGAGI in the germline V gene. CDR3 length: 14 amino acids. The CDR3 is CASRRGSGNTEAFF. The CDR3 DNA sequence: TGTGCCAGCAGAAGGGGTTCGGGGAACACTGAAGCTTTCTTT.

This chain connects TRBV5-4 to TRBJ1-2; a weak D match, TRBD1 (5 bases). In germline, CDR1 is SGHNT, CDR2 YYREEE (reference sequence). V gave up 3 bases and J gave up 3 bases, with 15 bases separating them. The CDR3 is 15 amino acids. This CDR3 is CASSSRVEWDYGYTF. CDR3 DNA sequence: TGTGCCAGCAGCTCCAGGGTCGAGTGGGACTATGGCTACACCTTC.